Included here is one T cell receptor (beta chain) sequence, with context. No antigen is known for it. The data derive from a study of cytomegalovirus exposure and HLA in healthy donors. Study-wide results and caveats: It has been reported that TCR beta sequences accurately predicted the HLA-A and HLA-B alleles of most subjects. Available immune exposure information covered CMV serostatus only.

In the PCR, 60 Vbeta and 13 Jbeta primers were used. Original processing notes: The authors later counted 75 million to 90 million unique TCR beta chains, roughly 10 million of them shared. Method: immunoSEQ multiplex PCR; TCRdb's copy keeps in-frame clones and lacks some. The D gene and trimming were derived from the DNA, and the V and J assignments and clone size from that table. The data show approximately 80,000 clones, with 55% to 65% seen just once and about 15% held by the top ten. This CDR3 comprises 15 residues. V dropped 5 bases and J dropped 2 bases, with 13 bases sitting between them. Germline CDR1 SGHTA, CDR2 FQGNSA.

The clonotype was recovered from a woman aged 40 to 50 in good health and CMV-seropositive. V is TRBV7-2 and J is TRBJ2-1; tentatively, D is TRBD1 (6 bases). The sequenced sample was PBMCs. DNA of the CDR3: TGTGCCAGCAGCCCCCCCCGGACAGCCTACAATGAGCAGTTCTTC. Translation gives CASSPPRTAYNEQFF.